A single sample gave rise to the 24 T cell receptor beta chains below, sequenced in a study of shared clonotypes between healthy human individuals. TCRdb's table, derived via immunoSEQ multiplex PCR, lists solely in-frame clones and lacks some. The data hold some 2,000,000 clones, with roughly 96% observed a single time. Sequencing used naive CD4+ T cells sorted from blood. Sample subset: CD45RA+ positively selected. These receptors originate from a man between 18 and 29 years old in good health.

The chain couples TRBV4-1 to TRBJ1-4, with TRBD1 matching over 7 bases. CDR1 is MGHRA, CDR2 YSYEKL, per germline. The CDR3 has 14 residues. V trimming: 0 bases; J trimming: 14 bases; junction bases outside the gene matches: 9. The DNA for the CDR3 is TGCGCCAGCAGCCAAGAAGGGCCCGAACAGGGGCTGTTTTTT. Translation: CASSQEGPEQGLFF.

V and J are TRBV7-2 and TRBJ2-7, with TRBD2 matching over 7 bases. Germline values: CDR1 SGHTA, CDR2 FQGNSA. The CDR3 extends over 16 amino acids. Germline trimming cut 0 bases from V and 0 bases from J; bases unmatched to any gene: 5. The CDR3 DNA reads TGTGCCAGCAGCTTAGCTCGAGGGAGGGGCTCCTACGAGCAGTACTTC. Encoded protein: CASSLARGRGSYEQYF.

The chain joins TRBV6-5 to TRBJ2-7, with a tentative D call TRBD1 (7 bases). The V and J ends lost 0 bases and 5 bases respectively, with 11 bases between them. The CDR3 runs to 14 residues. Germline assignment: CDR1 MNHEY and CDR2 SVGAGI. The CDR3 sequence is CASSYSTRGDEQYF. In DNA, the CDR3 is TGTGCCAGCAGTTACTCGACCAGGGGGGACGAGCAGTACTTC.

The rearrangement links TRBV6-1 to TRBJ1-1; 7 bases align to TRBD1. The CDR3 length is 13 residues. The J segment lost 6 bases and the V segment lost 4 bases, leaving 5 bases of the junction unmatched. In germline, CDR1 is MNHNS, CDR2 SASEGT. The CDR3 loop reads CASSASTGSEAFF. The DNA of the CDR3 is TGTGCCAGCAGTGCGTCGACAGGGTCTGAAGCTTTCTTT.

The chain couples TRBV10-3 to TRBJ1-1; D is undetermined. Germline values: CDR1 ENHRY, CDR2 SYGVKD. The ends were cut back, 2 bases at V and 8 bases at J, with 9 bases in the middle. The CDR3 covers 12 residues. The CDR3 DNA follows: TGTGCCATCAGTGAGCCCTTGGACGAAGCTTTCTTT. Encoded protein: CAISEPLDEAFF.

This clone was detected only once. This sequence joins TRBV7-8 and TRBJ2-3, with 9 bases fitting TRBD1. J gave up 8 bases and V 5 bases, and 17 bases lay outside the gene matches. This CDR3 is built from 17 residues. Germline V gives CDR1 SGHVS, CDR2 FQNEAQ. The CDR3 nucleotides are TGTGCCAGCAGCCCCAGTTATCGGACAGGGGCGGGTGGTACGCAGTATTTT. It codes for CASSPSYRTGAGGTQYF.

This clone is a singleton in its sample. V is TRBV18 and J is TRBJ2-2; 7 bases align to TRBD1. In germline, CDR1 is KGHSH, CDR2 LQKENI. This CDR3 has 16 residues. The junction had 8 bases not matched to a gene; V was cut back by 3 bases and J by 4 bases. CDR3 in amino acids: CASSPPQGMVTGELFF. CDR3 nucleotides: TGTGCCAGCTCACCGCCACAGGGGATGGTCACCGGGGAGCTGTTTTTT.

This rearrangement joins TRBV5-1 to TRBJ2-1, with 9 bases identical to TRBD2. Per the germline V gene, CDR1 is SGHRS and CDR2 is YFSETQ. Trimming at V came to 4 bases and at J to 10 bases, leaving 15 bases not matched to a gene. This CDR3 contains 16 residues. The CDR3 reads CASSPTTAGGPPEQFF. Written as DNA, the CDR3 is TGCGCCAGCAGCCCCACTACAGCGGGAGGTCCTCCCGAGCAGTTCTTC.

This chain joins TRBV5-4 and TRBJ1-2; D is uncertain. The V and J ends lost 0 bases and 4 bases respectively, with 13 bases between them. This CDR3 is 15 amino acids long. CDR1 SGHNT and CDR2 YYREEE come from the germline V gene (reference sequence). CDR3: CASSLESQRAYGYTF. The DNA for the CDR3 is TGTGCCAGCAGCTTGGAAAGTCAGCGGGCCTATGGCTACACCTTC. Full variable domain (outside the CDR3, taken from reference TRBV5-4 and TRBJ1-2): ETGVTQSPTHLIKTRGQQVTLRCSSQSGHNTVSWYQQALGQGPQFIFQYYREEENGRGNFPPRFSGLQFPNYSSELNVNALELDDSALYLCASSLESQRAYGYTFGSGTRLTVV.

Details on this clone: The sample holds other DNA sequences that translate to the same CDR3. This chain uses TRBV6-5 with TRBJ2-7; 7 nucleotides line up with TRBD1. The CDR3 is made up of 14 amino acids. The junction had 5 bases not matched to a gene; V was cut back by 5 bases and J by 1 base. The germline gives CDR1 MNHEY, CDR2 SVGAGI. The CDR3 coding sequence is TGTGCCAGCAGTCCAGGGACAGCATCCTACGAGCAGTACTTC. This sequence encodes CASSPGTASYEQYF.

The CDR3 coding sequence is TGTGCCAGCACCCGACCGGGACAGTCAAACTATGGCTACACCTTC. This sequence encodes CASTRPGQSNYGYTF. V is TRBV11-2 and J is TRBJ1-2; 7 bases fit TRBD1. There are 15 residues in the CDR3. Looked up from germline, CDR1 is SGHAT and CDR2 is FQNNGV. With 7 bases clipped from V and 2 bases from J, the junction kept 10 bases outside the gene matches.

The J gene is TRBJ2-7, the V gene TRBV5-4, with a possible D match to TRBD1 (6 bases). CDR3 length equals 15 residues. The germline V and J ends were trimmed by 1 base and 2 bases, with 13 bases remaining between them. From germline, CDR1 is SGHNT and CDR2 YYREEE (reference sequence). CDR3 amino acids: CASSLYRTDTYEQYF. CDR3 DNA sequence: TGTGCCAGCAGCTTGTATCGGACAGACACCTACGAGCAGTACTTC.

The chain joins TRBV9 to TRBJ1-1; no clear D gene. CDR1 SGDLS and CDR2 YYNGEE come from the germline V gene. V lost 1 base, J lost 0 bases, and 13 bases lay in between. This CDR3 region has 16 residues. The DNA for the CDR3 is TGTGCCAGCAGCGTACGCGGTGGTGACATGAACACTGAAGCTTTCTTT. Encoded protein: CASSVRGGDMNTEAFF.

The chain joins TRBV28 to TRBJ2-7; D is perhaps TRBD1 (6 bases). The V gene lost 5 bases and the J gene lost 3 bases, with 17 bases spanning the gap. Looked up from germline, CDR1 is MDHEN and CDR2 is SYDVKM. The CDR3 runs to 15 residues. CDR3 residues: CASSPPDRYFYEQYF. CDR3 sequence (DNA): TGTGCCAGCAGTCCCCCGGACAGATACTTCTACGAGCAGTACTTC.

Concerning this clone: Different DNA sequences within this sample yield the same CDR3. The J gene is TRBJ1-6, the V gene TRBV10-3; no clear D. This CDR3 spans 12 amino acids. Germline V gene data show CDR1 as ENHRY and CDR2 as SYGVKD. V shed 3 bases and J shed 7 bases, with 4 bases lying between them. As DNA, the CDR3 is TGTGCCATCAGTGACCTGAATTCACCCCTCCACTTT. Residues: CAISDLNSPLHF.

Here the CDR3 reads CASSVGIISTDTQYF. The CDR3 DNA reads as TGTGCCAGCAGTGTAGGGATTATTTCCACAGATACGCAGTATTTT. The chain joins TRBV6-1 to TRBJ2-3, with D unclear. The CDR3 consists of 15 residues. V gave up 4 bases and J gave up 2 bases, with 13 bases separating them. Per germline, CDR1 MNHNS and CDR2 SASEGT.

This chain joins TRBV7-9 and TRBJ1-4; no firm D call. The length of the CDR3 is 13 residues. Trimming took off 5 bases at V and 3 bases at J, with 7 bases between the two ends. CDR1 SEHNR and CDR2 FQNEAQ come from the germline V gene (reference sequence). CDR3 nucleotides: TGTGCCAGCAGCAGTTTTGCTAATGAAAAACTGTTTTTT. Its protein is CASSSFANEKLFF. Full variable domain (remainder filled in from reference TRBV7-9 and TRBJ1-4): DTGVSQNPRHKITKRGQNVTFRCDPISEHNRLYWYRQTLGQGPEFLTYFQNEAQLEKSRLLSDRFSAERPKGSFSTLEIQRTEQGDSAMYLCASSSFANEKLFFGSGTQLSVL.

The rearrangement uses TRBV6-5 and TRBJ2-1; 8 nucleotides line up with TRBD2. The length of the CDR3 is 16 residues. Germline V gene sequence: CDR1 MNHEY, CDR2 SVGAGI. The V gene end was trimmed by 4 bases and the J gene end by 1 base; junction bases not matched to a gene: 6. The CDR3 spells CASSFLLAASYNEQFF. For the CDR3, the DNA is TGTGCCAGCAGTTTTTTACTAGCGGCATCCTACAATGAGCAGTTCTTC.

The CDR3 is CASTTTMNTEAFF. Written as DNA, the CDR3 is TGTGCCAGTACTACAACGATGAACACTGAAGCTTTCTTT. The chain is built from TRBV19 and TRBJ1-1, with no clear D. Germline CDR1 reads LNHDA; CDR2 reads SQIVND (reference sequence). There are 13 residues in the CDR3. V was cut by 7 bases and J by 0 bases, with 9 bases left in between.

For the CDR3, the DNA is TGTGCCAGCAGCTTCAGTCCAGGGAACACCATATATTTT. This sequence encodes CASSFSPGNTIYF. The V and J genes are TRBV7-9 and TRBJ1-3; tentatively, D is TRBD1 (5 bases). The CDR3 runs to 13 residues. Germline assignment: CDR1 SEHNR and CDR2 FQNEAQ (reference sequence). Trimming took off 3 bases at V and 7 bases at J, with 10 bases between the two ends.

The chain has TRBV5-6 and TRBJ2-6, with D uncertain. This CDR3 spans 15 amino acids. Deletions cut 0 bases from V and 0 bases from J, with 4 bases between. Germline values: CDR1 SGHDT, CDR2 YYEEEE. The CDR3 sequence is CASSLVYSGANVLTF. In DNA form, the CDR3 reads TGTGCCAGCAGCTTGGTCTACTCTGGGGCCAACGTCCTGACTTTC. The whole variable domain, remainder taken from reference TRBV5-6 and TRBJ2-6, is DAGVTQSPTHLIKTRGQQVTLRCSPKSGHDTVSWYQQALGQGPQFIFQYYEEEERQRGNFPDRFSGHQFPNYSSELNVNALLLGDSALYLCASSLVYSGANVLTFGAGSRLTVL.

The rearrangement links TRBV30 to TRBJ1-5, with 8 bases aligning to TRBD1. The CDR3 spans 14 residues. Germline CDR1 GTSNPN, CDR2 SVGIG (reference sequence). The V gene end was trimmed by 5 bases and the J gene end by 5 bases; junction bases not matched to a gene: 8. CDR3 residues: CAWSRGQEDQPQHF. The CDR3 DNA follows: TGTGCCTGGTCGAGGGGACAGGAGGATCAGCCCCAGCATTTT.

This clone was detected only once. The chain combines TRBV5-1 with TRBJ1-4; possible D gene TRBD1, 5 bases. Trimming removed 2 bases from V and 6 bases from J, with 14 bases in between. Germline CDR1 reads SGHRS; CDR2 reads YFSETQ. The length of the CDR3 is 15 residues. CDR3: CASSFWGMGDEKLFF. CDR3 DNA: TGCGCCAGCAGCTTCTGGGGGATGGGGGATGAAAAACTGTTTTTT.

The rearrangement joins TRBV6-5 to TRBJ1-1; no clear D. Germline lookup yields CDR1 MNHEY and CDR2 SVGAGI. The CDR3 runs 14 residues. With 2 bases removed from V and 2 bases from J, the gap between germline ends came to 9 bases. As DNA, the CDR3 is TGTGCCAGCAGTTACGGAGATACCAACACTGAAGCTTTCTTT. It encodes CASSYGDTNTEAFF.